The rows below give T cell receptor beta chains drawn from one sample of a study of blood T cell repertoires in COVID-19. Method: immunoSEQ multiplex PCR; TCRdb's copy keeps in-frame clones and lacks some. The sample gives 250,000 to 350,000 clones, around 85% of which show up once; over 1.3% is in the top ten. The sequenced sample consisted of peripheral blood. Receptor source: a human donor with COVID-19, enrolled during active disease. The donor label of this sample is uncertain. CDR3s include the opening cysteine and the closing phenylalanine or tryptophan. Each record gives: D gene, clone size, J gene, V gene, CDR3 protein, CDR3 DNA. The D gene is left open where the match is weak. The size entry is marked missing in some rows and otherwise reads once, few, many or a size class.

d_call: TRBD2
clone_size: .
j_call: TRBJ2-7
v_call: TRBV6-5
cdr3_aa: CASRALGVLAGEQYF
cdr3_nt: TGTGCCAGCAGAGCCTTGGGGGTACTAGCGGGAGAACAGTACTTC

d_call: TRBD2
clone_size: .
j_call: TRBJ2-1
v_call: TRBV10-3
cdr3_aa: CAISESGSGSVNEQFF
cdr3_nt: TGTGCCATCAGTGAGTCAGGTAGCGGGTCCGTTAATGAGCAGTTCTTC

d_call: TRBD1
clone_size: .
j_call: TRBJ2-3
v_call: TRBV15
cdr3_aa: CATSSSGGRTDTQYF
cdr3_nt: TGTGCCACCAGCAGCTCAGGGGGCCGGACAGATACGCAGTATTTT

d_call: TRBD2
clone_size: .
j_call: TRBJ2-1
v_call: TRBV4-1
cdr3_aa: CASSQMAGAGNEQFF
cdr3_nt: TGCGCCAGCAGCCAAATGGCGGGAGCGGGCAATGAGCAGTTCTTC

d_call: TRBD1
clone_size: few
j_call: TRBJ1-1
v_call: TRBV7-2
cdr3_aa: CASSLISGQGYTEAFF
cdr3_nt: TGTGCCAGCAGCTTAATATCGGGACAGGGGTACACTGAAGCTTTCTTT

d_call: TRBD2
clone_size: .
j_call: TRBJ2-1
v_call: TRBV11-2
cdr3_aa: CASSRTGTSDEQFF
cdr3_nt: TGTGCCAGCAGCCGAACCGGGACTAGCGATGAGCAGTTCTTC

d_call: TRBD1
clone_size: .
j_call: TRBJ1-6
v_call: TRBV30
cdr3_aa: CAWSDRAPLHF
cdr3_nt: TGTGCCTGGAGCGACAGGGCACCTCTCCACTTT

d_call: .
clone_size: few
j_call: TRBJ2-3
v_call: TRBV24-1
cdr3_aa: CATMTSGGTQYF
cdr3_nt: TGTGCCACCATGACCAGCGGTGGTACGCAGTATTTT

d_call: .
clone_size: .
j_call: TRBJ1-2
v_call: TRBV4-3
cdr3_aa: CASSQDLSEGWNGYTF
cdr3_nt: TGCGCCAGCAGCCAAGATTTGAGTGAGGGATGGAATGGCTACACCTTC

d_call: TRBD2
clone_size: .
j_call: TRBJ2-1
v_call: TRBV2
cdr3_aa: CASREGGTSYNEQFF
cdr3_nt: TGTGCCAGCAGGGAGGGAGGGACTAGTTACAATGAGCAGTTCTTC

d_call: TRBD2
clone_size: .
j_call: TRBJ2-3
v_call: TRBV19
cdr3_aa: CASSMSSGTTDTQYF
cdr3_nt: TGTGCCAGTAGTATGTCTAGCGGTACCACAGATACGCAGTATTTT

d_call: .
clone_size: .
j_call: TRBJ1-1
v_call: TRBV7-9
cdr3_aa: CASSKRAQPMNTEAFF
cdr3_nt: TGTGCCAGCAGCAAGAGGGCACAGCCTATGAACACTGAAGCTTTCTTT

d_call: TRBD1
clone_size: .
j_call: TRBJ1-2
v_call: TRBV7-3
cdr3_aa: CASSSRDRAYGYTF
cdr3_nt: TGTGCCAGCAGCTCCCGGGACAGGGCCTATGGCTACACCTTC

d_call: .
clone_size: .
j_call: TRBJ2-5
v_call: TRBV27
cdr3_aa: CASSKIPPGKETQYF
cdr3_nt: TGTGCCAGCAGTAAAATTCCGCCAGGGAAGGAGACCCAGTACTTC

d_call: TRBD2
clone_size: .
j_call: TRBJ2-7
v_call: TRBV19
cdr3_aa: CASSTRLAGAYEQYF
cdr3_nt: TGTGCCAGTAGTACCCGACTAGCGGGAGCCTACGAGCAGTACTTC

d_call: TRBD1
clone_size: once
j_call: TRBJ2-7
v_call: TRBV5-5
cdr3_aa: CASSPPDRGLGEQYF
cdr3_nt: TGTGCCAGCAGCCCACCTGACAGGGGGCTGGGGGAGCAGTACTTC

d_call: TRBD2
clone_size: .
j_call: TRBJ2-1
v_call: TRBV7-9
cdr3_aa: CASSLASGYNEQFF
cdr3_nt: TGTGCCAGCAGCTTAGCTAGCGGGTACAATGAGCAGTTCTTC

d_call: TRBD2
clone_size: .
j_call: TRBJ2-1
v_call: TRBV9
cdr3_aa: CASSATGTSGSNEQFF
cdr3_nt: TGTGCCAGCAGCGCTACCGGGACTAGCGGGTCGAATGAGCAGTTCTTC